This TCR beta chain derives from a study of shared clonotypes between healthy human individuals. Study-level points and caveats: Deeper or shallower sequencing was expected to change how clonotypes are shared among donors. A limitation of the genetic and exposure-history diversity represented arose from few donors.

The table lists this clone with a count of one. Its specificity is unknown. Each subset's genomic DNA was shared equally among a number of immunoSEQ plates. The method was immunoSEQ multiplex PCR; TCRdb's version includes in-frame clones alone and lacks a portion of them. Here the sample spans 1.4 million or so clones, 98% being singletons. This receptor was taken from a man between 25 and 39 years old in good health. Sequenced input: naive CD4+ T cells sorted from blood. The subset: CD45RA+ positively selected.

DNA for the CDR3: TGTGCCAGCAGCTTAGGGGGATTGAGGTGGACAGATACGCAGTATTTT. Translation: CASSLGGLRWTDTQYF. V is TRBV7-2 and J is TRBJ2-3; D remains ambiguous. Germline assignment: CDR1 SGHTA and CDR2 FQGNSA. The CDR3 totals 16 residues. V lost 1 base to trimming and J lost 3 bases, with 14 bases between them.